This is a list of T cell receptor beta chains from one sample in a study of T cell repertoires in cytomegalovirus infection. One entry per CDR3 protein results from TCRdb running MiXCR on the reads. The repertoire holds 150,000 to 200,000 distinct CDR3 sequences, over 13% seen once, with 27% in the top ten. Sequenced: PBMCs. These receptors were taken from a human donor in good health (CMV status not recorded). Some clones in this sample may be carry-over from other donors' samples. Each CDR3 is given with its conserved first and last residue. The order of the fields is clone size, V gene, J gene, D gene, CDR3 protein, CDR3 DNA. D genes are given only for firm matches. Size is omitted from some rows. Given values are once, few, many or a class for expanded clones.

size: few; V: TRBV12-5; J: TRBJ2-5; D: -; CDR3: CASGPMGGFQETQYF; DNA: TGTGCTAGTGGTCCCATGGGGGGCTTCCAAGAGACCCAGTACTTC
size: -; V: TRBV25-1; J: TRBJ1-4; D: -; CDR3: CASSHLSQYEKLFF; DNA: TGTGCCAGCAGCCATCTTTCACAATATGAAAAACTGTTTTTT
size: many; V: TRBV12-3/TRBV12-4; J: TRBJ2-2; D: TRBD2; CDR3: CASRPTSGGGTGELFF; DNA: TGTGCCAGCAGACCCACTAGCGGGGGGGGCACCGGGGAGCTGTTTTTT
size: -; V: TRBV28; J: TRBJ2-7; D: -; CDR3: CASRVTVGYEQYF; DNA: TGTGCCAGCAGGGTCACCGTCGGGTACGAGCAGTACTTC
size: -; V: TRBV5-1; J: TRBJ1-3; D: -; CDR3: CASSLAGGQGNTIYF; DNA: TGCGCCAGCAGCTTGGCAGGTGGTCAGGGGAACACCATATATTTT
size: once; V: TRBV6-2/TRBV6-3; J: TRBJ2-1; D: TRBD1; CDR3: CASSYPGTGPYNEQFF; DNA: TGTGCCAGCAGTTATCCCGGGACAGGGCCCTACAATGAGCAGTTCTTC
size: many; V: TRBV10-1; J: TRBJ1-1; D: -; CDR3: CASSGGTEAFF; DNA: TGCGCCAGCAGTGGTGGAACTGAAGCTTTCTTT
size: -; V: TRBV6-2/TRBV6-3; J: TRBJ2-7; D: -; CDR3: CASSNPSSEQYF; DNA: TGTGCCAGCAGTAACCCTAGTAGCGAGCAGTACTTC
size: -; V: TRBV29-1; J: TRBJ2-5; D: -; CDR3: CSVENSQGIETQYF; DNA: TGCAGCGTTGAAAATAGCCAGGGGATAGAGACCCAGTACTTC
size: -; V: TRBV5-6; J: TRBJ2-4; D: TRBD2; CDR3: CASSSPGLARSKNIQYF; DNA: TGTGCCAGCAGCTCACCGGGACTAGCGAGGAGCAAAAACATTCAGTACTTC
size: -; V: TRBV29-1; J: TRBJ2-7; D: -; CDR3: CSVVSGAYEQYF; DNA: TGCAGCGTTGTGAGCGGAGCCTACGAGCAGTACTTC
size: -; V: TRBV4-2; J: TRBJ2-7; D: TRBD1; CDR3: CASRQGREQYF; DNA: TGTGCCAGCAGACAGGGGCGCGAGCAGTACTTC
size: -; V: TRBV11-3; J: TRBJ2-5; D: -; CDR3: CASAAGLQETHYF; DNA: TGTGCCAGCGCAGCGGGCTTGCAAGAGACCCATTACTTC
size: few; V: TRBV20-1; J: TRBJ1-1; D: -; CDR3: CSARDPASGQTEAFF; DNA: TGCAGTGCTAGAGATCCCGCATCTGGCCAAACTGAAGCTTTCTTT
size: many; V: TRBV6-1; J: TRBJ2-4; D: -; CDR3: CASRDDLAKNIQYF; DNA: TGTGCCTCTCGGGATGATCTAGCCAAAAACATTCAGTACTTC
size: few; V: TRBV29-1; J: TRBJ2-3; D: TRBD1; CDR3: CSAALGTANTDTQYF; DNA: TGCAGCGCCGCCCTCGGGACAGCAAATACAGATACGCAGTATTTT
size: once; V: TRBV28; J: TRBJ1-2; D: TRBD1; CDR3: CASSFSDRVDGYTF; DNA: TGTGCCAGCAGTTTCTCCGACAGGGTGGATGGCTACACCTTC
size: -; V: TRBV28; J: TRBJ1-6; D: -; CDR3: CASSLRFRGGNSPLHF; DNA: TGTGCCAGCAGTTTGCGTTTTCGAGGTGGAAATTCACCCCTCCACTTT
size: -; V: TRBV24-1; J: TRBJ1-1; D: TRBD1; CDR3: CATSSGQGANTEAFF; DNA: TGTGCCACCAGCTCGGGACAGGGGGCGAACACTGAAGCTTTCTTT
size: many; V: TRBV7-2; J: TRBJ1-1; D: -; CDR3: CASSPGTNTEAFF; DNA: TGTGCCAGCAGCCCAGGTACGAACACTGAAGCTTTCTTT
size: many; V: TRBV7-3; J: TRBJ2-1; D: TRBD2; CDR3: CASSEVAGVFNEQFF; DNA: TGTGCCAGCAGCGAAGTGGCGGGGGTATTCAATGAGCAGTTCTTC
size: -; V: TRBV19; J: TRBJ1-2; D: -; CDR3: CASSDGYGYTF; DNA: TGTGCCAGTAGTGACGGCTATGGCTACACCTTC
size: -; V: TRBV5-4; J: TRBJ2-7; D: -; CDR3: CASSPPDAYEQYF; DNA: TGTGCCAGCAGCCCGCCTGACGCTTACGAGCAGTACTTC
size: many; V: TRBV25-1; J: TRBJ1-6; D: -; CDR3: CASSEIPTGSPLHF; DNA: TGTGCCAGCAGTGAAATCCCGACCGGATCACCCCTCCACTTT
size: -; V: TRBV20-1; J: TRBJ1-3; D: -; CDR3: CSGTGAVGGGNTIYF; DNA: TGCAGTGGGACGGGGGCCGTGGGCGGTGGAAACACCATATATTTT
size: -; V: TRBV2; J: TRBJ2-1; D: TRBD1; CDR3: CAGQGASSYNEQFF; DNA: TGTGCCGGACAGGGGGCGAGCTCCTACAATGAGCAGTTCTTC
size: many; V: TRBV6-1; J: TRBJ2-7; D: -; CDR3: CASSVNRAYEQYF; DNA: TGTGCCAGCAGTGTAAACAGGGCGTACGAGCAGTACTTC
size: many; V: TRBV7-6; J: TRBJ2-7; D: TRBD1; CDR3: CASSALGTAHEQYF; DNA: TGTGCCAGCAGCGCCCTCGGGACAGCCCACGAGCAGTACTTC
size: few; V: TRBV5-6; J: TRBJ2-1; D: TRBD2; CDR3: CASSLATIVLAGGGSSYNEQFF; DNA: TGTGCCAGCAGCTTGGCTACGATCGTACTAGCGGGGGGGGGGAGCTCCTACAATGAGCAGTTCTTC
size: few; V: TRBV20-1; J: TRBJ2-1; D: -; CDR3: CSARDIGPQYNEQFF; DNA: TGCAGTGCTAGAGATATCGGACCGCAATACAATGAGCAGTTCTTC
size: -; V: TRBV6-2/TRBV6-3; J: TRBJ2-7; D: TRBD1; CDR3: CASSYVGTGERGEQYF; DNA: TGTGCCAGCAGTTACGTGGGGACAGGGGAGAGGGGCGAGCAGTACTTC
size: -; V: TRBV11-2; J: TRBJ1-2; D: TRBD1; CDR3: CASSSSPGQIYGYTF; DNA: TGTGCCAGCAGTTCATCTCCGGGACAGATCTATGGCTACACCTTC
size: -; V: TRBV12-3/TRBV12-4; J: TRBJ2-1; D: -; CDR3: CASSFRIGGHEQFF; DNA: TGTGCCAGCAGTTTTCGAATAGGAGGCCATGAGCAGTTCTTC
size: many; V: TRBV7-6; J: TRBJ1-5; D: -; CDR3: CASSPGGYQPQHF; DNA: TGTGCCAGCAGCCCCGGCGGTTATCAGCCCCAGCATTTT
size: many; V: TRBV7-3; J: TRBJ2-1; D: -; CDR3: CASSPGNSHNEQFF; DNA: TGTGCCAGCAGCCCCGGCAATAGCCACAATGAGCAGTTCTTC
size: many; V: TRBV7-2; J: TRBJ2-7; D: TRBD1; CDR3: CASSSNPWGTGYEQYF; DNA: TGTGCCAGCAGCTCTAACCCATGGGGGACAGGCTACGAGCAGTACTTC
size: -; V: TRBV10-3; J: TRBJ1-2; D: -; CDR3: CAISEDSNYGYTF; DNA: TGTGCCATCAGTGAAGACAGTAACTATGGCTACACCTTC
size: -; V: TRBV20-1; J: TRBJ2-5; D: -; CDR3: CSARGPPEETQYF; DNA: TGCAGTGCTAGAGGTCCCCCCGAGGAGACCCAGTACTTC
size: few; V: TRBV5-4; J: TRBJ1-2; D: TRBD1; CDR3: CASSPRFTGGRSYGYTF; DNA: TGTGCCAGCAGCCCGCGGTTTACAGGGGGCCGAAGCTATGGCTACACCTTC
size: few; V: TRBV28; J: TRBJ2-2; D: -; CDR3: CASKGYTGELFF; DNA: TGTGCCAGCAAAGGTTACACCGGGGAGCTGTTTTTT
size: many; V: TRBV7-9; J: TRBJ2-7; D: TRBD1; CDR3: CASLGRTGGMEQYF; DNA: TGTGCCAGCCTTGGGCGGACAGGGGGGATGGAGCAGTACTTC
size: few; V: TRBV15; J: TRBJ2-1; D: -; CDR3: CATLGLYNEQFF; DNA: TGTGCCACCCTTGGACTGTACAATGAGCAGTTCTTC
size: many; V: TRBV7-2; J: TRBJ2-7; D: -; CDR3: CASSSLDRASISYEQYF; DNA: TGTGCCAGCAGCTCCTTAGACCGAGCCTCGATCTCCTACGAGCAGTACTTC
size: once; V: TRBV5-6; J: TRBJ2-7; D: -; CDR3: CASSLGTDYEQYF; DNA: TGTGCCAGCAGCTTGGGGACAGACTACGAGCAGTACTTC
size: many; V: TRBV7-3; J: TRBJ1-1; D: -; CDR3: CASSLTGNTEAFF; DNA: TGTGCCAGCAGCCTGACAGGGAACACTGAAGCTTTCTTT
size: many; V: TRBV7-9; J: TRBJ1-1; D: -; CDR3: CASSGGLNTEAFF; DNA: TGTGCCAGCTCCGGGGGATTGAACACTGAAGCTTTCTTT
size: -; V: TRBV7-4; J: TRBJ2-5; D: -; CDR3: CASSISSGALETQYF; DNA: TGTGCCAGCAGCATTAGTTCGGGGGCCCTAGAGACCCAGTACTTC
size: -; V: TRBV25-1; J: TRBJ2-5; D: TRBD2; CDR3: CASSEWASGRARGRETQYF; DNA: TGTGCCAGCAGTGAATGGGCTAGCGGGAGAGCTCGTGGGCGAGAGACCCAGTACTTC
size: -; V: TRBV12-3/TRBV12-4; J: TRBJ1-2; D: -; CDR3: CASSRRDGLYGYTF; DNA: TGTGCCAGCAGCCGGCGAGACGGACTCTATGGCTACACCTTC
size: many; V: TRBV6-2/TRBV6-3; J: TRBJ2-7; D: TRBD1; CDR3: CASNAGQGRPSYEQYF; DNA: TGTGCCAGCAACGCCGGACAGGGGCGCCCTTCCTACGAGCAGTACTTC
size: -; V: TRBV4-1; J: TRBJ2-1; D: TRBD2; CDR3: CASSQDPPTGLADPLNEQFF; DNA: TGCGCCAGCAGCCAAGACCCCCCCACTGGGCTAGCGGACCCGCTCAATGAGCAGTTCTTC
size: few; V: TRBV6-6; J: TRBJ1-1; D: -; CDR3: CASSYGTYTEAFF; DNA: TGTGCCAGCAGTTACGGGACCTACACTGAAGCTTTCTTT
size: many; V: TRBV7-2; J: TRBJ1-6; D: -; CDR3: CASSLARAKDSPLHF; DNA: TGTGCCAGCAGCTTAGCGAGGGCTAAGGACTCACCCCTCCACTTT
size: many; V: TRBV7-2; J: TRBJ1-1; D: -; CDR3: CASSSYSGPEAFF; DNA: TGTGCCAGCAGCTCATACTCAGGACCTGAAGCTTTCTTT
size: many; V: TRBV12-3/TRBV12-4; J: TRBJ1-1; D: -; CDR3: CASAFEGTMNTEAFF; DNA: TGTGCCAGCGCCTTTGAGGGGACGATGAACACTGAAGCTTTCTTT
size: few; V: TRBV28; J: TRBJ1-1; D: TRBD1; CDR3: CASSYLDREAFF; DNA: TGTGCCAGCAGTTACCTGGACAGGGAAGCTTTCTTT
size: few; V: TRBV28; J: TRBJ2-1; D: -; CDR3: CASSQNPGIWEQFF; DNA: TGTGCCAGCAGCCAAAACCCGGGAATATGGGAGCAGTTCTTC
size: many; V: TRBV11-2; J: TRBJ2-3; D: -; CDR3: CASSGVATQYF; DNA: TGTGCCAGCAGCGGAGTGGCTACGCAGTATTTT
size: -; V: TRBV6-5; J: TRBJ2-5; D: -; CDR3: CASSVKQGKGETQYF; DNA: TGTGCCAGCAGCGTTAAACAGGGCAAGGGAGAGACCCAGTACTTC
size: many; V: TRBV7-2; J: TRBJ2-3; D: TRBD2; CDR3: CASSLNGLAGRQDTQYF; DNA: TGTGCCAGCAGCTTAAACGGACTAGCGGGCCGACAAGATACGCAGTATTTT